Below are 10 T cell receptor beta chains sequenced from a single sample in a study of T cells expressing NK-cell markers. TCRdb re-called the 5' RACE reads; every CDR3 protein appears as one record, without DNA. The sample totals 550,000 to 600,000 distinct CDR3 sequences. The material sequenced was blood T cells: a sorted CD56 or NKG2C T cell subset, CD4+ or CD8+ T cells, or bulk PBMC T cells (not recorded which). The receptors were gathered from a man younger than 30 in good health.

The V call is TRBV7-9, the J call TRBJ2-2; the TRBD2 assignment by TCRdb is unverifiable without DNA. Germline V gives CDR1 SEHNR, CDR2 FQNEAQ (reference sequence). The CDR3 length is 14 residues. The CDR3 loop is CASSRQGSSGELFF.

The rearrangement uses TRBV5-1 and TRBJ1-4. The CDR3 sequence is 15 residues long. Per the germline V gene, CDR1 is SGHRS and CDR2 is YFSETQ. The CDR3 sequence is CASSSVQGENEKLFF.

V usage is TRBV27 and J usage is TRBJ2-2; TCRdb gives TRBD2 as the D gene, but with no DNA this cannot be confirmed. Germline lookup yields CDR1 MNHEY and CDR2 SMNVEV (reference sequence). This CDR3 region has 14 residues. CDR3 region: CASRGATNTGELFF.

The rearrangement joins TRBV12-3 or TRBV12-4 to TRBJ1-2; checking the TCRdb D call of TRBD1 is not possible without DNA. The length of the CDR3 is 12 residues. The CDR3 region is CASIRGDYGYTF.

The V gene is TRBV15, the J gene TRBJ1-1; TCRdb proposes TRBD1, but this gene call is untestable without DNA. The CDR3 runs 15 residues. CDR1 LNHNV and CDR2 YYDKDF come from the germline V gene (reference sequence). The CDR3 loop is CATSRDLYRAAEAFF.

This sequence joins TRBV6-5 and TRBJ2-2. Germline CDR1 and CDR2: MNHEY and SVGAGI. The CDR3 length is 15 residues. This chain's CDR3 is CASTNAVAGTGELFF.

This chain connects TRBV28 to TRBJ2-5; TCRdb's D gene call, TRBD2, goes unchecked for lack of DNA. Germline V CDR1 and CDR2: MDHEN, SYDVKM. The CDR3 spans 14 residues. This chain's CDR3 is CASSLPALQETQYF.

The chain combines TRBV29-1 with TRBJ2-6; TCRdb proposes TRBD2, but this gene call is untestable without DNA. The CDR3 has 14 residues. Germline CDR1 and CDR2: SQVTM and ANQGSEA. This CDR3 reads CSVKAGGTANVLTF.

V and J are TRBV15 and TRBJ2-5. Per germline, CDR1 LNHNV and CDR2 YYDKDF (reference sequence). CDR3 length equals 16 residues. The chain's CDR3 is CATSRDGGNRQETQYF.

This CDR3 reads CASSPFYGRDYNEQFF. The chain couples TRBV7-3 to TRBJ2-1; TCRdb designates TRBD2, a call that cannot be tested without DNA. This CDR3 is built from 16 residues. CDR1 is SGHTA and CDR2 is FQGTGA in the germline V gene.